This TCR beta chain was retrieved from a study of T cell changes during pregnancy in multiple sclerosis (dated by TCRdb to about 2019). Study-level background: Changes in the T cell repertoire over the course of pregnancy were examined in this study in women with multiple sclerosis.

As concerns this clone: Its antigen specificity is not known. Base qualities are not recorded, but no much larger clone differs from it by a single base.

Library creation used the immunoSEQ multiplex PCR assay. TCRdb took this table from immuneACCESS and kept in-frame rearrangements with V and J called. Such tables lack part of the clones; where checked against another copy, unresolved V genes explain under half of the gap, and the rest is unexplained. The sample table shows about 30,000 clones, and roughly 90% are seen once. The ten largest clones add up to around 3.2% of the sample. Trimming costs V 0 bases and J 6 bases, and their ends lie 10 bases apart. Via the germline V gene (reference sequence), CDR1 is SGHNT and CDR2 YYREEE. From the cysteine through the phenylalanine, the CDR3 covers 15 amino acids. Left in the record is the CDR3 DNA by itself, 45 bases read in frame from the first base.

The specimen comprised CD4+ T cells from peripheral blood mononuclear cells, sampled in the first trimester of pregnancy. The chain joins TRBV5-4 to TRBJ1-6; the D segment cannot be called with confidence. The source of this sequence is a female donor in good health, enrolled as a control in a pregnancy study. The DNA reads TGTGCCAGCAGCTTGGCGCGGAGGACTAATTCACCCCTCCACTTT. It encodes CASSLARRTNSPLHF.